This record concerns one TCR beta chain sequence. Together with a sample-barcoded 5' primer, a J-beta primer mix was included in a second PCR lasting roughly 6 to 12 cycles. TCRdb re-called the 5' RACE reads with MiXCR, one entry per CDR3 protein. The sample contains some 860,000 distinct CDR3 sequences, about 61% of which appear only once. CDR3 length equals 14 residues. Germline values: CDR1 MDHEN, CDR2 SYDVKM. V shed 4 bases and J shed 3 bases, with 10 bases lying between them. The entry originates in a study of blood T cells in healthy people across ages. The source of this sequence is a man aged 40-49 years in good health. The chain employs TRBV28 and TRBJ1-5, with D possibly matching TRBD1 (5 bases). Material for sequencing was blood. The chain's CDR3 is CASSSDSFNQPQHF. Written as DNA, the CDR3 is TGTGCCAGCAGTTCCGACAGCTTCAATCAGCCCCAGCATTTT.